Listed below are T cell receptor beta chains from one sample, sequenced in a study of TIL therapy for anti-PD-1-resistant metastatic lung cancer. Here immunoSEQ multiplex PCR was the method, and the copy in TCRdb shows in-frame clones only, minus some. The sample contains about 59,000 clones, about 70% of which appear only once. This specimen was blood, taken at baseline. All receptors come from a person aged 25 to 80 with non-small cell lung cancer. Each CDR3 is given with its conserved first and last residue. A D gene is named only where the DNA matches it firmly. The listing skips clone size in some rows; elsewhere it reads once, few, many or a size class.

clone_size: NA
j_call: TRBJ1-6
d_call: NA
v_call: TRBV6-5
cdr3_nt: TGTGCCACCCGTGAAGCCGATAATTCACCCCTCCACTTT
cdr3_aa: CATREADNSPLHF

clone_size: NA
j_call: TRBJ1-2
d_call: NA
v_call: TRBV18
cdr3_nt: TGTGCCAGCTCTGTCCTGCGGGTCGAATACCTCTATGGCTACACCTTC
cdr3_aa: CASSVLRVEYLYGYTF

clone_size: NA
j_call: TRBJ1-6
d_call: NA
v_call: TRBV6-1
cdr3_nt: TGTGCCAGCAGCGAGGGGTCCTATAATTCACCCCTCCACTTT
cdr3_aa: CASSEGSYNSPLHF

clone_size: NA
j_call: TRBJ1-1
d_call: TRBD1
v_call: TRBV6-5
cdr3_nt: TGTGCCAGCAGAGGACAGGGGGGCACTGAAGCTTTCTTT
cdr3_aa: CASRGQGGTEAFF

clone_size: NA
j_call: TRBJ2-7
d_call: NA
v_call: TRBV28
cdr3_nt: TGTGCCAGCAGGGTGGAGGGGGGAACCTACGAGCAGTACTTC
cdr3_aa: CASRVEGGTYEQYF

clone_size: NA
j_call: TRBJ2-7
d_call: NA
v_call: TRBV5-6
cdr3_nt: TGTGCCAGCAGCTTGGGGGGACCGGGCGAGCAGTACTTC
cdr3_aa: CASSLGGPGEQYF

clone_size: NA
j_call: TRBJ2-3
d_call: NA
v_call: TRBV5-6
cdr3_nt: TGTGCCAGCAGCCAGAGGGAGATGGCGGATACGCAGTATTTT
cdr3_aa: CASSQREMADTQYF

clone_size: NA
j_call: TRBJ1-5
d_call: NA
v_call: TRBV18
cdr3_nt: TGTGCCAGCTCACCACTCGAGAGGGATTATAGCAATCAGCCCCAGCATTTT
cdr3_aa: CASSPLERDYSNQPQHF

clone_size: few
j_call: TRBJ1-5
d_call: NA
v_call: TRBV6-6
cdr3_nt: TGTGCCAGCAGAACAGGCGGGTATAACAATCAGCCCCAGCATTTT
cdr3_aa: CASRTGGYNNQPQHF

clone_size: NA
j_call: TRBJ1-6
d_call: NA
v_call: TRBV11-3
cdr3_nt: TGTGCCAGCAGCTTAGACCCCGGACAACGCAATAATTCACCCCTCCACTTT
cdr3_aa: CASSLDPGQRNNSPLHF

clone_size: once
j_call: TRBJ1-5
d_call: TRBD1
v_call: TRBV7-9
cdr3_nt: TGTGCCAGCAGCTCTTATTCCCTCGGACAGGGTGTTCAGCCCCAGCATTTT
cdr3_aa: CASSSYSLGQGVQPQHF

clone_size: NA
j_call: TRBJ1-3
d_call: NA
v_call: TRBV9
cdr3_nt: TGTGCCAGCAGCGTAGGTTTGGACACTGGAAACACCATATATTTT
cdr3_aa: CASSVGLDTGNTIYF

clone_size: NA
j_call: TRBJ2-5
d_call: NA
v_call: TRBV6-6
cdr3_nt: TGTGCCAGCAGGTTGACCGGGGGCCTACAAGAGACCCAGTACTTC
cdr3_aa: CASRLTGGLQETQYF

clone_size: NA
j_call: TRBJ2-6
d_call: TRBD1
v_call: TRBV7-7
cdr3_nt: TGTGCTAGCAGCCCCGGGACAGGCTTCCCATCTGGGGCCAACGTCCTGACTTTC
cdr3_aa: CASSPGTGFPSGANVLTF

clone_size: NA
j_call: TRBJ2-7
d_call: NA
v_call: TRBV10-3
cdr3_nt: TGTGCCATCAGTCCCATCCGGCAGACCCCCTACGAGCAGTACTTC
cdr3_aa: CAISPIRQTPYEQYF

clone_size: NA
j_call: TRBJ2-2
d_call: NA
v_call: TRBV12-5
cdr3_nt: TGTGCTCGGACAGCTCGGAGGGTGAACACCGGGGAGCTGTTTTTT
cdr3_aa: CARTARRVNTGELFF

clone_size: NA
j_call: TRBJ2-3
d_call: NA
v_call: TRBV7-9
cdr3_nt: TGTGCCAGCAGGCGGGAAAGCACAGATACGCAGTATTTT
cdr3_aa: CASRRESTDTQYF

clone_size: NA
j_call: TRBJ1-2
d_call: NA
v_call: TRBV29-1
cdr3_nt: TGCAGCGCGGGGGGGGATAACTATGGCTACACCTTC
cdr3_aa: CSAGGDNYGYTF

clone_size: few
j_call: TRBJ2-5
d_call: TRBD2
v_call: TRBV5-1
cdr3_nt: TGCGCCAGCAGCTTGGAACTAGCGGTGGAGACCCAGTACTTC
cdr3_aa: CASSLELAVETQYF

clone_size: NA
j_call: TRBJ2-5
d_call: TRBD2
v_call: TRBV6-1
cdr3_nt: TGTGCCAGCAGTGCTGGACTAGCGGGGGGGCAAGGGACCCAGTACTTC
cdr3_aa: CASSAGLAGGQGTQYF

clone_size: NA
j_call: TRBJ2-3
d_call: NA
v_call: TRBV29-1
cdr3_nt: TGCAGCGTTGCCACCTCGGGCACAGATACGCAGTATTTT
cdr3_aa: CSVATSGTDTQYF

clone_size: few
j_call: TRBJ1-2
d_call: TRBD1
v_call: TRBV4-3
cdr3_nt: TGCGCCAGCAGCCAAGATAGTCAGGGGGCCGGAGGCTACACCTTC
cdr3_aa: CASSQDSQGAGGYTF

clone_size: NA
j_call: TRBJ1-2
d_call: NA
v_call: TRBV4-3
cdr3_nt: TGCGCCAGCAGCCAATTCTCCTTGACAGAGAGCTATGGCTACACCTTC
cdr3_aa: CASSQFSLTESYGYTF

clone_size: NA
j_call: TRBJ2-7
d_call: TRBD1
v_call: TRBV6-5
cdr3_nt: TGTGCCAGCAGTTCCCCCGGACAGGGCAACTACGAGCAGTACTTC
cdr3_aa: CASSSPGQGNYEQYF

clone_size: NA
j_call: TRBJ1-1
d_call: NA
v_call: TRBV4-2
cdr3_nt: TGTGCCAGCAGCCAAGGGGGGCGGGGGACTGAAGCTTTCTTT
cdr3_aa: CASSQGGRGTEAFF

clone_size: NA
j_call: TRBJ1-4
d_call: NA
v_call: TRBV7-9
cdr3_nt: TGTGCCAGCAGCTCCACGGACATATGGGGCCAGAATGAAAAACTGTTTTTT
cdr3_aa: CASSSTDIWGQNEKLFF

clone_size: NA
j_call: TRBJ2-2
d_call: NA
v_call: TRBV7-9
cdr3_nt: TGTGCCAGCAGCTTAGCGTCGGAGAGCAGGACCGGGGAGCTGTTTTTT
cdr3_aa: CASSLASESRTGELFF

clone_size: NA
j_call: TRBJ2-2
d_call: TRBD2
v_call: TRBV7-6
cdr3_nt: TGTGCCAGCAGCCTCCTTGGGGCCCAAGCGGGGGGGTACACCGGGGAGCTGTTTTTT
cdr3_aa: CASSLLGAQAGGYTGELFF

clone_size: few
j_call: TRBJ1-2
d_call: NA
v_call: TRBV18
cdr3_nt: TGTGCCAGCTCACCTGGCCACTATGGCTACACCTTC
cdr3_aa: CASSPGHYGYTF

clone_size: once
j_call: TRBJ1-1
d_call: NA
v_call: TRBV2
cdr3_nt: TGTGCCACCAGGAGACATACTGACACTGAAGCTTTCTTT
cdr3_aa: CATRRHTDTEAFF

clone_size: many
j_call: TRBJ1-5
d_call: NA
v_call: TRBV6-6
cdr3_nt: TGTGCCAGCTGTCCCTATAGCAATCAGCCCCAGCATTTT
cdr3_aa: CASCPYSNQPQHF